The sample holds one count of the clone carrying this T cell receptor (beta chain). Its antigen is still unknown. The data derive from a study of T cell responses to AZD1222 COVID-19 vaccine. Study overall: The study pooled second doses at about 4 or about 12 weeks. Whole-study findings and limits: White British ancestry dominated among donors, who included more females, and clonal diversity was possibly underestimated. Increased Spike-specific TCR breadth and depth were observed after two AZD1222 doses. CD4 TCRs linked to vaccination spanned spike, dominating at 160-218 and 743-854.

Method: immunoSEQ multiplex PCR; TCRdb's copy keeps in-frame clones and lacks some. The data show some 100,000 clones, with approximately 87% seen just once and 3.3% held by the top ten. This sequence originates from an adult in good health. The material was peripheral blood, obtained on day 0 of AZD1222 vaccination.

CDR3 sequence reads: CASSFPGRTEAFF. The CDR3 nucleotides are TGTGCCAGCAGCTTTCCAGGGAGAACTGAAGCTTTCTTT. The chain carries TRBV7-2 and TRBJ1-1, with D perhaps TRBD1 (5 bases). V gave up 3 bases and J gave up 5 bases, with 10 bases separating them. CDR1 and CDR2 (germline): SGHTA, FQGNSA. CDR3 length: 13 residues.